Each of the 2 T cell receptor beta chains below was sequenced from the same sample in a study of blood T cell repertoires in COVID-19. Some clones are missing from TCRdb's copy, which holds only in-frame ones; the method was immunoSEQ multiplex PCR. The table lists approximately 290,000 clones, 70% to 85% of them singletons. The sample was peripheral blood. All receptors derive from a human donor with COVID-19, enrolled during active disease. The donor label of this sample is uncertain.

The chain recombines TRBV28 with TRBJ1-1, with 9 bases matching TRBD1. Germline V gives CDR1 MDHEN, CDR2 SYDVKM. The CDR3 covers 15 residues. With V trimmed by 2 bases and J by 4 bases, 5 bases remained unmatched. CDR3 residues: CASSLGGQGPTEAFF. In nucleotides, the CDR3 is TGTGCCAGCAGTTTAGGGGGACAGGGCCCCACTGAAGCTTTCTTT.

The CDR3 loop reads CLTGASGANVLTF. For the CDR3, the DNA is TGTTTGACAGGGGCTTCTGGGGCCAACGTCCTGACTTTC. The rearrangement uses TRBV6-5 and TRBJ2-6; 8 nucleotides line up with TRBD1. The CDR3 has 13 residues. CDR1 and CDR2 (germline): MNHEY, SVGAGI.